One and the same sample provided the 17 T cell receptor beta chains below, sequenced in a study of blood T cell repertoires in COVID-19. The repertoire was sequenced with immunoSEQ multiplex PCR; TCRdb's copy has only in-frame clones and lacks some. Of some 390,000 clones detected, approximately 86% appear once; the ten largest clones hold 3%. The sequencing input was peripheral blood. Every receptor here comes from a human donor in a cohort sampled during active COVID-19.

Points on this clone: This sample also contains other DNA sequences that code for the same CDR3. In DNA form, the CDR3 reads TGTGCCAGCAGCCGCGGGGAGACCCAGTACTTC. Protein product: CASSRGETQYF. The V gene is TRBV28, the J gene TRBJ2-5, with D maybe TRBD2 (5 bases). Trimming removed 6 bases at V and 5 bases at J, with 7 bases between. Germline CDR1 is MDHEN and CDR2 is SYDVKM. This CDR3 comprises 11 residues. The variable domain in full, with the rest retrieved from reference TRBV28 and TRBJ2-5, is DVKVTQSSRYLVKRTGEKVFLECVQDMDHENMFWYRQDPGLGLRLIYFSYDVKMKEKGDIPEGYSVSREKKERFSLILESASTNQTSMYLCASSRGETQYFGPGTRLLVL.

The chain carries TRBV28 and TRBJ2-1; D may be TRBD1 (5 bases). Germline V CDR1 and CDR2: MDHEN, SYDVKM. The V end lost 5 bases, the J end lost 8 bases, and 13 bases lay between the germline ends. CDR3 size: 13 residues. CDR3 bases: TGTGCCAGCAGTCCAACAGGTGAGGATGAGCAGTTCTTC. It encodes CASSPTGEDEQFF.

V usage is TRBV28 and J usage is TRBJ2-6; D might be TRBD2 (5 bases). CDR3 length equals 14 residues. The V gene lost 8 bases and the J gene lost 0 bases, with 8 bases spanning the gap. CDR1 is MDHEN and CDR2 is SYDVKM in the germline V gene. The CDR3 protein is CASARGSGANVLTF. The DNA of the CDR3 is TGTGCCAGCGCCCGGGGCTCTGGGGCCAACGTCCTGACTTTC.

This rearrangement joins TRBV6-6 to TRBJ2-7; 8 nucleotides agree with TRBD2. CDR1 is MNHNY and CDR2 is SVGAGI in the germline V gene (reference sequence). This CDR3 is built from 14 residues. V dropped 10 bases and J dropped 6; count of bases not matched to a gene: 14. The CDR3 loop is CATGTSGQYSEQYF. CDR3 in DNA: TGTGCCACCGGAACTAGCGGCCAGTACTCCGAGCAGTACTTC.

The rearrangement uses TRBV30 and TRBJ1-4; D ambiguous. The germline V gene has CDR1 GTSNPN and CDR2 SVGIG (reference sequence). Trimming pared 7 bases from V and 8 bases from J, leaving 17 bases between. The CDR3 has 13 amino acids. The CDR3 DNA follows: TGTGCCTCCAACGGCCCGGACTTAGAAAAACTGTTTTTT. Translation gives CASNGPDLEKLFF. The variable domain in full, completed from reference TRBV30 and TRBJ1-4, reads SQTIHQWPATLVQPVGSPLSLECTVEGTSNPNLYWYRQAAGRGLQLLFYSVGIGQISSEVPQNLSASRPQDRQFILSSKKLLLSDSGFYLCASNGPDLEKLFFGSGTQLSVL.

The chain couples TRBV7-3 to TRBJ1-2; the D gene is possibly TRBD1 (5 bases). The germline CDR1 and CDR2 sequences are SGHTA and FQGTGA. The length of the CDR3 is 14 residues. Trimming took off 5 bases at V and 1 base at J, with 11 bases between the two ends. Here the CDR3 DNA reads TGTGCCAGCAGCCTTTCGACAGTTAACTATGGCTACACCTTC. Translation: CASSLSTVNYGYTF.

This clone was seen a handful of times. The DNA for the CDR3 is TGTGCCAGCAGTCGGACAGCCTATCAGCCCCAGCATTTT. Amino acid sequence: CASSRTAYQPQHF. This sequence joins TRBV27 and TRBJ1-5, with TRBD1 as a possible D gene (6 bases). CDR1 and CDR2 from the germline V gene are MNHEY and SMNVEV (reference sequence). The CDR3 is 13 amino acids. Trimming left V 5 bases short and J 5 bases short, with 10 bases between.

This chain joins TRBV7-9 and TRBJ1-1; unclear D gene. Trimming left V 1 base short and J 0 bases short, with 9 bases between. Germline CDR1 and CDR2: SEHNR and FQNEAQ (reference sequence). The CDR3 is 15 residues long. The CDR3 sequence is CASSLDFAMNTEAFF. The CDR3 region has the DNA TGTGCCAGCAGCTTAGACTTCGCGATGAACACTGAAGCTTTCTTT.

This clone came up a few times. The chain uses TRBV5-4 and TRBJ2-5; 9 positions match TRBD1. The V and J ends lost 4 bases and 4 bases, in that order; junction bases with no gene match: 11. The CDR3 is 16 residues long. The germline gives CDR1 SGHNT, CDR2 YYREEE (reference sequence). The CDR3 loop is CASSGGPDRGRETQYF. The CDR3 DNA sequence: TGTGCCAGCAGCGGTGGGCCGGACAGGGGTCGAGAGACCCAGTACTTC.

This chain links TRBV4-2 with TRBJ2-7, with D possibly TRBD1 on 6 matching bases. This CDR3 comprises 15 residues. Germline lookup yields CDR1 LGHNA and CDR2 YNFKEQ. With 1 base removed from V and 4 bases from J, the gap between germline ends came to 14 bases. The chain's CDR3 is CASSQGQGGEYEQYF. The CDR3 nucleotides read TGTGCCAGCAGCCAAGGTCAAGGGGGAGAATACGAGCAGTACTTC.

V usage is TRBV18 and J usage is TRBJ2-7, with 7 bases fitting TRBD1. J lost 1 base, V lost 2 bases, and 8 bases had no gene match. Germline V gene sequence: CDR1 KGHSH, CDR2 LQKENI. This CDR3 has 16 amino acids. The CDR3 nucleotides read TGTGCCAGCTCACCAGGGGTCAGGGGGATTTCCTACGAGCAGTACTTC. This gives the protein CASSPGVRGISYEQYF.

The chain has TRBV19 and TRBJ2-5; D is perhaps TRBD1 (6 bases). Germline loops: CDR1 LNHDA, CDR2 SQIVND (reference sequence). The CDR3 has 14 residues. With 4 bases removed from V and 3 bases from J, the gap between germline ends came to 12 bases. CDR3 nucleotides: TGTGCCAGTAGTACCACAGGGTCGGAAGAGACCCAGTACTTC. It encodes CASSTTGSEETQYF.

As DNA, the CDR3 is TGTGCCAGCAGCTTAGACAGTTTACGCACAGATACGCAGTATTTT. This codes for CASSLDSLRTDTQYF. The V call is TRBV5-4, the J call TRBJ2-3; D perhaps matches TRBD1 (5 bases). The CDR3 spans 15 residues. V was trimmed by 2 bases and J by 1 base, leaving 11 bases between them. CDR1 is SGHNT, CDR2 YYREEE, per germline (reference sequence).

This clone has just one count. The chain carries TRBV5-5 and TRBJ1-5; perhaps TRBD1 as D (5 bases). Germline V gene lookup returns CDR1 SGHKS and CDR2 YYEKEE (reference sequence). V gave up 6 bases and J gave up 4 bases, with 14 bases separating them. This CDR3 spans 14 amino acids. CDR3 DNA: TGTGCCAGCACCTCAGGGTTCGGGAATCAGCCCCAGCATTTT. It is translated as CASTSGFGNQPQHF.

This clone was seen a handful of times. The genes are TRBV30 and TRBJ1-1; 7 bases line up with TRBD1. Germline V lookup: CDR1 GTSNPN, CDR2 SVGIG (reference sequence). J gave up 3 bases and V 4 bases, and 23 bases lay outside the gene matches. CDR3 size: 19 residues. The CDR3 DNA sequence: TGTGCCTGGATCCACCAAATACAGGGGAAACCCTGGGGGGACACTGAAGCTTTCTTT. Its protein is CAWIHQIQGKPWGDTEAFF.

This clone was counted a single time. The chain combines TRBV29-1 with TRBJ2-7, with 10 bases aligning to TRBD1. Looked up from germline, CDR1 is SQVTM and CDR2 is ANQGSEA. The CDR3 consists of 13 residues. The trim removed 5 bases at V and 3 bases at J, leaving 4 bases unmatched. The CDR3 DNA reads TGCAGCGTTTTAGGGACAGGGGACTACGAGCAGTACTTC. This translates into CSVLGTGDYEQYF.

The chain couples TRBV7-2 to TRBJ1-4; 7 nucleotides align to TRBD1. The CDR3 totals 15 residues. Germline trimming cut 3 bases from V and 7 bases from J; bases unmatched to any gene: 8. Germline lookup yields CDR1 SGHTA and CDR2 FQGNSA. The chain's CDR3 is CASSFAGTEGEKLFF. CDR3 nucleotides: TGTGCCAGCAGCTTCGCCGGGACAGAGGGTGAAAAACTGTTTTTT.